This TCR beta chain was obtained from a study of blood T cell repertoires in COVID-19. In the study overall: There were acute and convalescent COVID-19 samples, and they came from the United States, Italy and Spain. T cells, B-cell-depleted T cells, or PBMCs provided the cDNA or gDNA that served as material.

Under the authors' procedure: By means of reference gene primer amplification, nucleated cell counts were estimated. Profiled with immunoSEQ multiplex PCR; TCRdb holds only in-frame clones, not every one. The DNA was the basis for D and trimming; V, J and clone size are from that table. The sample gives about 250,000 clones, about 82% of which show up once; 5% to 7% is in the top ten. Germline CDR1 and CDR2: MDHEN and SYDVKM. V lost 6 bases to trimming and J lost 5 bases; unmatched junction nucleotides: 7. The CDR3 spans 15 residues. In Seattle, patients joined the study during active infection and were tracked longitudinally.

The sample was peripheral blood. The origin of this receptor is a woman older than 75 with COVID-19, enrolled during active disease. The chain is built from TRBV28 and TRBJ2-1; the match to TRBD2 covers 10 bases. The CDR3 protein is CASSRLGLADNEQFF. CDR3 sequence (DNA): TGTGCCAGCAGCCGTTTAGGACTAGCGGACAATGAGCAGTTCTTC.